The entry that follows covers one T cell receptor beta chain sequence. The antigen is not known. These data come from a study of vaccination effects on CD4 cells after COVID-19. Findings of the study overall: Missing from the study were early post-infection timepoints, and its convalescent patients were few. Cross-reactivity with common cold coronaviruses was shown by only 1 of 255 vaccine-induced clones in healthy vaccinees.

Germline values: CDR1 LGHNA, CDR2 YNFKEQ. The V gene lost 4 bases and the J gene lost 2 bases, with 4 bases spanning the gap. The CDR3 runs to 12 residues. Libraries were prepared by immunoSEQ multiplex PCR; TCRdb keeps only in-frame clonotypes and omits some of them. Of roughly 63,000 clones listed, approximately 80% are singletons. Antigen-specific CD4+ T cells were first expanded with viral peptide pools by the ViraFEST assay and only then sequenced. The culture ran for 10 to 11 days, and then CD4+ T cells were isolated. Nobody among the vaccine recipients had prior SARS-CoV-2 infection (nucleocapsid antibodies were negative). Each culture well received under 2.5 million PBMC. These cells were then cultured in IMDM with about 9.1 IU/ml IL-2 and 10 ug/ml peptides. Half the medium was swapped for IL-2 medium on days 3 and 7.

The chain links TRBV4-2 to TRBJ2-3; D is uncertain. Sequenced material: CD4+ T cells from PBMCs cultured with SARS-CoV-2 spike peptides, taken before COVID-19 vaccination. This receptor was taken from a human donor who received a COVID-19 vaccine. The CDR3 sequence is CASSPDTDTQYF. CDR3 coding DNA: TGTGCCAGCAGCCCAGACACAGATACGCAGTATTTT.